These 5 T cell receptor beta chains were all obtained from the same sample, sequenced in a study of shared clonotypes between healthy human individuals. Profiling relied on immunoSEQ multiplex PCR, and the TCRdb table lists in-frame clones only, not all of them. The sample holds approximately 500,000 clones; about 75% are singletons and the top ten take around 12%. The specimen was PBMCs. All receptors come from a woman between 40 and 50 years old in good health. Some clones in this sample may be carry-over from other donors' samples.

The chain links TRBV6-4 to TRBJ2-3, with 8 nucleotides matching TRBD2. The CDR3 loop spans 15 amino acids. Trimming at V came to 2 bases and at J to 4 bases, leaving 5 bases not matched to a gene. Germline V gene lookup returns CDR1 MRHNA and CDR2 SNTAGT. CDR3 amino acids: CASSDGAGASDTQYF. In DNA, the CDR3 is TGTGCCAGCAGTGACGGAGCGGGAGCCTCAGATACGCAGTATTTT.

This clone was found a few times. V gene TRBV30 combines with J gene TRBJ1-1; D not certain. The germline V gene has CDR1 GTSNPN and CDR2 SVGIG (reference sequence). V was cut by 4 bases and J by 0 bases, with 9 bases left in between. CDR3 length: 13 residues. The CDR3 DNA is TGTGCCTGGACGGTCGTCATGAACACTGAAGCTTTCTTT. It specifies CAWTVVMNTEAFF.

This clone showed up many times. Different DNA sequences within this sample yield the same CDR3. The chain carries TRBV18 and TRBJ2-7, with 7 bases matching TRBD1. The V gene end was trimmed by 3 bases and the J gene end by 4 bases; junction bases not matched to a gene: 0. This CDR3 is 12 amino acids long. The germline gives CDR1 KGHSH, CDR2 LQKENI. The CDR3 nucleotides are TGTGCCAGCTCACCGACAGGGTACGAGCAGTACTTC. This encodes CASSPTGYEQYF.

The chain joins TRBV15 to TRBJ2-3; D is unclear. The germline V gene has CDR1 LNHNV and CDR2 YYDKDF (reference sequence). The CDR3 length is 12 residues. V was clipped by 0 bases and J by 6 bases, with 4 bases between them. The CDR3 DNA reads TGTGCCACCAGCAGAGATCGGGATACGCAGTATTTT. This translates into CATSRDRDTQYF.

The chain couples TRBV11-2 to TRBJ2-7, with D unclear. Germline-derived CDR1 and CDR2 are SGHAT and FQNNGV. The V end lost 5 bases, the J end lost 7 bases, and 18 bases lay between the germline ends. The CDR3 runs 14 residues. The DNA of the CDR3 is TGTGCCAGCAGCCCTACCCCTGAAGTGGGTGAGCAGTACTTC. Its translation is CASSPTPEVGEQYF.